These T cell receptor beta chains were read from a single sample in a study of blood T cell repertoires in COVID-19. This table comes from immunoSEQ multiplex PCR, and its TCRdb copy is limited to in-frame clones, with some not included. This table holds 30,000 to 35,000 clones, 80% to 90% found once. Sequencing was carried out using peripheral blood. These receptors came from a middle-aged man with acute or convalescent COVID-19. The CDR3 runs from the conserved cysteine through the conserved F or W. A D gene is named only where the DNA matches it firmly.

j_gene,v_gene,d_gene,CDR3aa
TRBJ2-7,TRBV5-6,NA,CASFRGNEQYF
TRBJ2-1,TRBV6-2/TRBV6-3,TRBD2,CASSPLAGFFDSGYNEQFF
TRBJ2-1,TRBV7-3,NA,CASSLTGRGNEQFF
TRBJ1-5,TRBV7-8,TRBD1,CASSLGQGTPDSNQPQHF
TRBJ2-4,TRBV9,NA,CASSPPQGGNIQYF
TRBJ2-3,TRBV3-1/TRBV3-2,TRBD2,CASSHGRAQYF
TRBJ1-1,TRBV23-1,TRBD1,CASLVGQGARGTEAFF
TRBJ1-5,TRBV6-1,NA,CASSEFRQGRRQPQHF
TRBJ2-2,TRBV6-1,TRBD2,CASSEVAGGNTGELFF
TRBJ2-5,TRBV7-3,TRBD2,CASSPLAGRGETQYF
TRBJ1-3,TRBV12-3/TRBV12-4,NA,CASSFSGNTIYF
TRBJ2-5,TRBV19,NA,CASNQGEETQYF
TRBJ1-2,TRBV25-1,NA,CASREEPYGYTF
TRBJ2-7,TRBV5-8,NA,CASSNYYEQYF
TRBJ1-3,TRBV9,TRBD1,CASSKTGDSGNTIYF
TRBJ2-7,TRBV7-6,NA,CASSSTLAGRVREQYF
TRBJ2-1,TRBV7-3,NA,CASSWGLISSYNEQFF
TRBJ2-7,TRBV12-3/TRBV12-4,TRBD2,CASSLAASYEQYF
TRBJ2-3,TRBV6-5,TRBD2,CASSSSGDNSDTQYF
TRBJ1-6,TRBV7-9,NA,CASSPGAPRNSPLHF
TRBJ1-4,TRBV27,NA,CASSFRAPRGEKLFF
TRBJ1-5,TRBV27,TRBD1,CASSLSGTGAGWGNQPQHF
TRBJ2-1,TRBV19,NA,CASSEPDEQFF
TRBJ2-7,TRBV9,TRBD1,CASSTEDRAYEQYF
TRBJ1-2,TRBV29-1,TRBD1,CSARQGDGYTF
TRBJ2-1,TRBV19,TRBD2,CASSIGTSEYNEQFF
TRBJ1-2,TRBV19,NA,CASSLDRGYGYTF
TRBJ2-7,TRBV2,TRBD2,CASIALAGVGEQYF
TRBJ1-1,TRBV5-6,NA,CASSLARDSEAFF
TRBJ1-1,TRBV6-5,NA,CASSTQRDTEAFF
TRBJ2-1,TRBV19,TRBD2,CASSSGTSGGSSYNEQFF
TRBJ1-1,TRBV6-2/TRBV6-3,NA,CASSAGGVEAFF
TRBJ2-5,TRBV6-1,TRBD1,CASSETLLQGSQETQYF
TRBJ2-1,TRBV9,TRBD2,CASSVELAGTSYNEQFF